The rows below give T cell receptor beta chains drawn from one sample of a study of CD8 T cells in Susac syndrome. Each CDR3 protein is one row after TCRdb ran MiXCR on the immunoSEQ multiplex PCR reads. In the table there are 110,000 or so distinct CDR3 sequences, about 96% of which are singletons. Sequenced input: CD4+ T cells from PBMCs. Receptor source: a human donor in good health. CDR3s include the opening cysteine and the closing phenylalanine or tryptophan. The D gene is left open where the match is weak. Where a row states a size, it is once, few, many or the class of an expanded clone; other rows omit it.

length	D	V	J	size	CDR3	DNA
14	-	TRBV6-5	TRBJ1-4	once	CASSPSQRGEKLFF	TGTGCCAGCAGCCCCTCACAGCGGGGTGAAAAACTGTTTTTT
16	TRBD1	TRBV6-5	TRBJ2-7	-	CASSSPSTGVLDEQYF	TGTGCCAGCAGTTCTCCTTCGACAGGGGTACTCGACGAGCAGTACTTC
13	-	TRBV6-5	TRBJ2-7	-	CASGRRGAYEQYF	TGTGCCAGCGGCCGGAGAGGGGCCTACGAGCAGTACTTC
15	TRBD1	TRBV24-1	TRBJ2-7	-	CATSDQRTGFYEQYF	TGTGCCACCAGTGATCAACGGACAGGTTTTTACGAGCAGTACTTC
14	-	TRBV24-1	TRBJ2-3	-	CATSAPHRTDTQYF	TGTGCCACCAGTGCACCGCACAGAACAGATACGCAGTATTTT
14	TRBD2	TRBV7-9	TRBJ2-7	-	CASSLLPGRDEQYF	TGTGCCAGCAGCTTACTCCCCGGGAGGGACGAGCAGTACTTC
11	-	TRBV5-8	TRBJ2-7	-	CASRTLGEQYF	TGTGCCAGCAGAACCCTGGGCGAGCAGTACTTC
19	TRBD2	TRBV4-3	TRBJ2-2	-	CASSQDGVAGALKTGELFF	TGCGCCAGCAGCCAAGATGGGGTAGCGGGAGCGCTGAAGACCGGGGAGCTGTTTTTT
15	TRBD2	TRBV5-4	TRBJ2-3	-	CASRETSGMTDTQYF	TGTGCCAGCAGAGAGACTAGCGGGATGACAGATACGCAGTATTTT
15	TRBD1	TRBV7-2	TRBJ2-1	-	CASSLDRGPSNEQFF	TGTGCCAGCAGCTTAGACAGGGGGCCCTCTAATGAGCAGTTCTTC
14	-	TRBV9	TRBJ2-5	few	CASSPRQGGETQYF	TGTGCCAGCAGCCCCCGCCAGGGCGGGGAGACCCAGTACTTC
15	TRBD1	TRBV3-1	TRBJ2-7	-	CASSRKQGEIYEQYF	TGTGCCAGCAGCCGGAAACAGGGGGAAATCTACGAGCAGTACTTC
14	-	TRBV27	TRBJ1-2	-	CASSFTGTSYGYTF	TGTGCCAGCAGTTTTACAGGAACCTCCTATGGCTACACCTTC
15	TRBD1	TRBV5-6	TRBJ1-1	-	CASSPVDRRNTEAFF	TGTGCCAGCAGCCCCGTGGACAGGAGGAACACTGAAGCTTTCTTT
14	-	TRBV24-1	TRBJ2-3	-	CATSDRQRTDTQYF	TGTGCCACCAGTGATAGACAGCGCACAGATACGCAGTATTTT
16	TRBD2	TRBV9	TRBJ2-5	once	CASSVSPSGGQETQYF	TGTGCCAGCAGCGTATCTCCTAGCGGGGGTCAAGAGACCCAGTACTTC
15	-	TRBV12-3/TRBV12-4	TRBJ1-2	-	CASSPMGSLNYGYTF	TGTGCCAGCAGTCCTATGGGGTCCCTTAACTATGGCTACACCTTC
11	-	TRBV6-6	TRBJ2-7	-	CASSFNYEQYF	TGTGCCAGCAGTTTCAACTACGAGCAGTACTTC
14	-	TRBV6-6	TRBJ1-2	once	CATRPQTDNYGYTF	TGTGCCACCAGGCCCCAGACAGACAATTATGGCTACACCTTC
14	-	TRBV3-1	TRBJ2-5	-	CASSRHREQETQYF	TGTGCCAGCAGCCGACACAGGGAGCAAGAGACCCAGTACTTC
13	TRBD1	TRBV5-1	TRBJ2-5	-	CASRVTGEETQYF	TGCGCCAGCAGGGTGACAGGGGAAGAGACCCAGTACTTC
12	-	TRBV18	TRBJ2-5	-	CASSPRVETQYF	TGTGCCAGCTCACCACGTGTAGAGACCCAGTACTTC
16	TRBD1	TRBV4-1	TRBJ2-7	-	CASSQGPGQGSYEQYF	TGCGCCAGCAGCCAAGGCCCGGGACAGGGATCCTACGAGCAGTACTTC
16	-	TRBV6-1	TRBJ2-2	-	CASKKGGSVNTGELFF	TGTGCCAGCAAAAAGGGGGGCTCCGTGAACACCGGGGAGCTGTTTTTT
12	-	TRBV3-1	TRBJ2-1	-	CASSQTQGEQFF	TGTGCCAGCAGCCAAACCCAGGGGGAGCAGTTCTTC
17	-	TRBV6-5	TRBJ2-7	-	CASNSLGSGLVPYEQYF	TGTGCCAGCAATTCCCTCGGTTCAGGGTTGGTCCCCTACGAGCAGTACTTC
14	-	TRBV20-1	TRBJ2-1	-	CSARGQGPYNEQFF	TGCAGTGCTAGAGGGCAAGGGCCTTACAATGAGCAGTTCTTC
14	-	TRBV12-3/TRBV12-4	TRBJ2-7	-	CASSLLDKTYEQYF	TGTGCCAGCAGTTTACTGGACAAAACCTACGAGCAGTACTTC
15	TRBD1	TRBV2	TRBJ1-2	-	CASRLTGGAGYGYTF	TGTGCCAGCAGGCTAACAGGGGGCGCTGGCTATGGCTACACCTTC
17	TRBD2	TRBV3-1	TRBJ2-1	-	CASSQDWGTGGGNEQFF	TGTGCCAGCAGCCAAGATTGGGGGACGGGAGGAGGCAATGAGCAGTTCTTC
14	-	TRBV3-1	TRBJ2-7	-	CASSQDRGPYEQYF	TGTGCCAGCAGCCAAGATCGGGGTCCCTACGAGCAGTACTTC
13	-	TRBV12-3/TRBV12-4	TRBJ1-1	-	CASRLTANTEAFF	TGTGCCAGCAGATTGACAGCGAACACTGAAGCTTTCTTT
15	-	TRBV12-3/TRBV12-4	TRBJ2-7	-	CASGRKNDIFYEQYF	TGTGCCAGCGGGCGGAAGAACGACATTTTCTACGAGCAGTACTTC
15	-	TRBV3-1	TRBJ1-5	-	CASSQGSPGNQPQHF	TGTGCCAGCAGCCAAGGTTCCCCTGGCAATCAGCCCCAGCATTTT
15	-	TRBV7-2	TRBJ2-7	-	CASSLVAATGVEQYF	TGTGCCAGCAGCTTAGTGGCGGCCACGGGCGTCGAGCAGTACTTC
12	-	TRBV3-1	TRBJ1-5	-	CASSHGGQPQHF	TGTGCCAGCAGCCATGGGGGGCAGCCCCAGCATTTT
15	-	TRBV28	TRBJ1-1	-	CASNTLDRANTEAFF	TGTGCCAGCAATACCCTGGACCGTGCGAACACTGAAGCTTTCTTT
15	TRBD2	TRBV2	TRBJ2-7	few	CASSVTSGSSYEQYF	TGTGCCAGCAGTGTAACTAGCGGGAGCTCCTACGAGCAGTACTTC
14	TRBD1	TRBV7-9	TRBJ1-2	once	CASSPLTGGYGYTF	TGTGCCAGCAGCCCTCTAACAGGGGGGTATGGCTACACCTTC
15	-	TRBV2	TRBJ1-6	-	CASSVGLSYNSPLHF	TGTGCCAGCAGTGTGGGCTTGTCCTATAATTCACCCCTCCACTTT
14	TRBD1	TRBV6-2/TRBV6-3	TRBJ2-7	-	CASSSGTESYEQYF	TGTGCCAGCAGTTCCGGGACAGAGTCCTACGAGCAGTACTTC
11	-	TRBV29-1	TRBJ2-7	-	CSAGHNYEQYF	TGCAGCGCCGGACATAACTACGAGCAGTACTTC
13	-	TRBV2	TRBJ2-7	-	CASSDGGRYEQYF	TGTGCCAGCAGTGACGGGGGGCGGTACGAGCAGTACTTC
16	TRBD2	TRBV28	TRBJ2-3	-	CASSPSAGAGTDTQYF	TGTGCCAGCAGTCCCTCAGCGGGAGCCGGCACAGATACGCAGTATTTT
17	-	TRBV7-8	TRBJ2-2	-	CASSSKGHGKNTGELFF	TGTGCCAGCAGCTCAAAAGGACACGGAAAGAACACCGGGGAGCTGTTTTTT
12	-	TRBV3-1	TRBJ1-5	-	CASSQGIQPQHF	TGTGCCAGCAGCCAGGGGATACAGCCCCAGCATTTT
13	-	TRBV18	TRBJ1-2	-	CASSPKGEQGYTF	TGTGCCAGCTCTCCTAAGGGGGAACAGGGCTACACCTTC
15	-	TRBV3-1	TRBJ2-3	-	CASSPRDRSTDTQYF	TGTGCCAGCAGCCCGCGGGACAGAAGCACAGATACGCAGTATTTT
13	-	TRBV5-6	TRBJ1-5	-	CASSLGLHQPQHF	TGTGCCAGCAGCTTGGGGCTTCATCAGCCCCAGCATTTT
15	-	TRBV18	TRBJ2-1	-	CASSRRTSDDDEQFF	TGTGCCAGCTCACGGCGGACTTCCGACGACGATGAGCAGTTCTTC
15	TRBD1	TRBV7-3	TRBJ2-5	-	CASSSRTGKEETQYF	TGTGCCAGCAGCTCCCGGACAGGGAAGGAAGAGACCCAGTACTTC
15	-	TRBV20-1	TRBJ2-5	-	CSARDHGDRLETQYF	TGCAGTGCTAGAGATCATGGCGACAGGTTGGAGACCCAGTACTTC
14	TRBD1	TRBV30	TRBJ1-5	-	CAWGDRASNQPQHF	TGTGCCTGGGGGGACAGGGCATCCAATCAGCCCCAGCATTTT
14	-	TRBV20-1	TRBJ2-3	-	CSATKQVRTDTQYF	TGCAGTGCTACGAAACAGGTGCGCACAGATACGCAGTATTTT
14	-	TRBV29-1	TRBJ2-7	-	CSVARPTSNEEQYF	TGCAGCGTTGCCCGACCGACTTCGAACGAAGAGCAGTACTTC